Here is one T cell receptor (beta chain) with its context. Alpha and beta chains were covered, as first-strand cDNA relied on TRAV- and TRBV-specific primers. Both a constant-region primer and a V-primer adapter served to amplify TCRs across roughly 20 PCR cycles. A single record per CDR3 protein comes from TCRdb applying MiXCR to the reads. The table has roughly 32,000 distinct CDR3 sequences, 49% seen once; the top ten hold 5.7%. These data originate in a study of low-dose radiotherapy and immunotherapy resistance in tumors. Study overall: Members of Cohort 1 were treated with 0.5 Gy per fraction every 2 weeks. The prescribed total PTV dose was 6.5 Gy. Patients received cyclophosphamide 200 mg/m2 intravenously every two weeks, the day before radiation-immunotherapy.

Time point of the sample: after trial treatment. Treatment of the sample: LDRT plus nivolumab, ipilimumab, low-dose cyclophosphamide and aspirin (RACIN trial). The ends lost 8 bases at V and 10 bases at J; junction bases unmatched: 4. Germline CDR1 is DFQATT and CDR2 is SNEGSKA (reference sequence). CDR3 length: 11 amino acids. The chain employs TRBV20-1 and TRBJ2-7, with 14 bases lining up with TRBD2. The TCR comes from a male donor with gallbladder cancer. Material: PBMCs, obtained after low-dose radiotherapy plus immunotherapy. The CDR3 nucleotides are TGCAGTACCGGGACTAGCGGGAGCCAGTACTTC. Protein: CSTGTSGSQYF.